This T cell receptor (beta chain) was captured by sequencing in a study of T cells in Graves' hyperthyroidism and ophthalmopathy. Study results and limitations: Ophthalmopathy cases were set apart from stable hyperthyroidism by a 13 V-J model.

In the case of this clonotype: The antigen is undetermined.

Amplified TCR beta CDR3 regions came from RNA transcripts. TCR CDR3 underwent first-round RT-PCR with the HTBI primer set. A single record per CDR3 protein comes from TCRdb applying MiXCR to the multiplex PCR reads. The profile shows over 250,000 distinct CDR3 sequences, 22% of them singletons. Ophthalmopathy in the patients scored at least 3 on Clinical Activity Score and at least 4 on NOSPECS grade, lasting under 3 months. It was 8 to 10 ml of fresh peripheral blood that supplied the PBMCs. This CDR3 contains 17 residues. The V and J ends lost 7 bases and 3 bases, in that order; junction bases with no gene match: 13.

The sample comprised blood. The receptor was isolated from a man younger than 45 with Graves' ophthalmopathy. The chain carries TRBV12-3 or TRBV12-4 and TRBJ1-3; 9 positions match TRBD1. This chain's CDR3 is CASITNWGQGLGNTIYF. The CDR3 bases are TGTGCCAGCATCACAAATTGGGGACAGGGCCTTGGAAACACCATATATTTT.